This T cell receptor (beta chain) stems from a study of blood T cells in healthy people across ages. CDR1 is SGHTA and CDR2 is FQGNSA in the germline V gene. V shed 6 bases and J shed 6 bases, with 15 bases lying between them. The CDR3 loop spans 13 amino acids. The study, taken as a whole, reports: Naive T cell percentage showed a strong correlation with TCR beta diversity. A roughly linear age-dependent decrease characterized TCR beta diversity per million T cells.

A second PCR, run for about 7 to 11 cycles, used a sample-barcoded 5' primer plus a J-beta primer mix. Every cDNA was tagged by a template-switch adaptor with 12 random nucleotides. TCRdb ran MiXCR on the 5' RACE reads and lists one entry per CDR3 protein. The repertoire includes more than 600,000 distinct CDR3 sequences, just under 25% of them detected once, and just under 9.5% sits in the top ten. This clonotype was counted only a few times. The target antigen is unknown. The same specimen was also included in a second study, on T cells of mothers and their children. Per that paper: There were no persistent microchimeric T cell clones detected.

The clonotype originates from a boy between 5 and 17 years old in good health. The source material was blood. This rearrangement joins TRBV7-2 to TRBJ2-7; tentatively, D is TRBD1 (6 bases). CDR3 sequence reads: CASSSPTGTEQYF. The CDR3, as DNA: TGTGCCAGCAGTTCACCTACAGGGACCGAGCAGTACTTC.